This T cell receptor beta chain emerged from a study of immune cell composition in non-small cell lung cancer. In the study overall: Histologic subtype was mainly adenocarcinoma or squamous cell carcinoma. Study results and caveats: Clones >0.5% enriched in tumour were rarer in adenocarcinoma (roughly 35%) than squamous (75%).

The method was immunoSEQ multiplex PCR; TCRdb's version includes in-frame clones alone and lacks a portion of them. The data hold around 6,600 clones, with more than 70% observed a single time. As regards this clone: The antigen is unknown.

V was cut by 4 bases and J by 4 bases, with 13 bases left in between. The CDR3 extends over 14 amino acids. Germline CDR1 and CDR2: GTSNPN and SVGIG (reference sequence). The normal lung sample lay at least 3 cm, and maximally far, from the tumour. The V call is TRBV30, the J call TRBJ2-2, with D maybe TRBD1 (5 bases). This clonotype originated in a human donor with non-small cell lung cancer. Sequencing used non-adjacent lung tissue. DNA for the CDR3: TGTGCCTGGATGTTACAGGTTCGCACCGGGGAGCTGTTTTTT. Its protein is CAWMLQVRTGELFF.